This T cell receptor beta chain comes out of a study of regulatory T cells. Whole-study results and caveats: In CD3G-deficient patients, conventional CD4+ T cells were enriched for hydrophobic CDR3 residues at positions 6 and 7.

A note on this clone: Its antigen is unidentified.

The primer mix had 52 TRBV and 13 TRBJ primers. Data came from immunoSEQ multiplex PCR; TCRdb stores just in-frame clones and leaves some out. The sample comprises 30,000 to 40,000 clones, approximately 89% of which are singletons, and 2.4% rests with the top ten. V was shortened by 2 bases and J by 6 bases, with 9 bases between the two germline ends. The CDR3 contains 13 residues. Looked up from germline, CDR1 is SGHRS and CDR2 is YFSETQ. This TCR was recovered from a person aged 18 to 35 with CD3G deficiency. J is TRBJ2-1 and V is TRBV5-1, with D possibly TRBD1 on 6 matching bases. The specimen sequenced was conventional CD4+ T cells sorted from blood. CDR3 region: CASSFTGRNEQFF. CDR3 coding DNA: TGCGCCAGCAGCTTTACAGGGCGCAATGAGCAGTTCTTC.